These 31 T cell receptor beta chains were sequenced from one sample in a study of T cell clonotyping in hematopoietic cell transplantation. Some clones are missing from TCRdb's copy, which holds only in-frame ones; the method was immunoSEQ multiplex PCR. The sample holds approximately 41,000 clones, 85% seen once. Time point of the sample: recipient sample about 28 days before transplant, after cytoreduction. This sample comprised peripheral blood mononuclear cells, obtained before stem cell transplant. The receptors stem from a man aged 55 to 70 with acute myeloid leukemia. Some clones in this sample may be carry-over from other donors' samples.

V is TRBV5-4 and J is TRBJ1-5; weak D call: TRBD1 (6 bases). V was cut by 2 bases and J by 5 bases, with 11 bases left in between. The CDR3 covers 14 residues. From germline, CDR1 is SGHNT and CDR2 YYREEE (reference sequence). The CDR3 nucleotides read TGTGCCAGCAGCTTATCGGGGGCCCATCAGCCCCAGCATTTT. Translation: CASSLSGAHQPQHF.

The chain has TRBV7-3 and TRBJ1-6, with 11 bases that match TRBD1. The V segment lost 0 bases and the J segment 13 bases; nucleotides outside the gene matches: 8. The germline gives CDR1 SGHTA, CDR2 FQGTGA. There are 16 residues in the CDR3. CDR3 amino acids: CASSLTGGTGGDPLHF. CDR3 coding DNA: TGTGCCAGCAGCTTAACCGGGGGGACAGGGGGAGATCCCCTCCACTTT.

This sequence joins TRBV28 and TRBJ2-7; no clear D. CDR1 is MDHEN, CDR2 SYDVKM, per germline. Trimming took off 6 bases at V and 11 bases at J, with 23 bases between the two ends. This CDR3 spans 14 amino acids. CDR3 in amino acids: CASSLSSSSAWEYF. CDR3 coding DNA: TGTGCCAGCAGCCTTTCAAGTTCCTCCGCTTGGGAGTACTTC.

The chain employs TRBV5-4 and TRBJ2-5, with 11 bases fitting TRBD2. Germline values: CDR1 SGHNT, CDR2 YYREEE (reference sequence). V was clipped by 4 bases and J by 3 bases; unmatched bases: 2. This CDR3 spans 14 amino acids. CDR3 region: CASSPGLAEETQYF. The CDR3 DNA reads as TGTGCCAGCAGCCCGGGACTAGCGGAAGAGACCCAGTACTTC.

The chain combines TRBV27 with TRBJ2-4; 8 bases align to TRBD1. The germline gives CDR1 MNHEY, CDR2 SMNVEV (reference sequence). With V trimmed by 4 bases and J by 14 bases, 7 bases remained unmatched. This CDR3 contains 12 residues. The CDR3 spells CASSSDRGREYF. The DNA of the CDR3 is TGTGCCAGCAGTTCCGACAGGGGAAGGGAGTACTTC.

The rearrangement links TRBV9 to TRBJ2-1; tentative D call: TRBD2 (6 bases). Germline V gene lookup returns CDR1 SGDLS and CDR2 YYNGEE. This CDR3 contains 15 residues. The germline V and J ends were trimmed by 3 bases and 0 bases, with 10 bases remaining between them. The CDR3 here is CASSGDSSSYNEQFF. The CDR3 DNA reads TGTGCCAGCAGCGGGGACTCGAGCTCCTACAATGAGCAGTTCTTC. Full variable domain (rest looked up from reference TRBV9 and TRBJ2-1): DSGVTQTPKHLITATGQRVTLRCSPRSGDLSVYWYQQSLDQGLQFLIQYYNGEERAKGNILERFSAQQFPDLHSELNLSSLELGDSALYFCASSGDSSSYNEQFFGPGTRLTVL.

The genes are TRBV4-2 and TRBJ2-1; 9 nucleotides agree with TRBD2. Germline-derived CDR1 and CDR2 are LGHNA and YNFKEQ. J gave up 8 bases and V 0 bases, and 8 bases lay outside the gene matches. The CDR3 length is 16 residues. The CDR3 DNA reads TGTGCCAGCAGCCAAGATGGCGGGGGGGCCGGCCATGAGCAGTTCTTC. This gives the protein CASSQDGGGAGHEQFF.

The chain recombines TRBV28 with TRBJ1-2; D unresolved. Germline V lookup: CDR1 MDHEN, CDR2 SYDVKM. V gave up 4 bases and J gave up 3 bases, with 12 bases separating them. The CDR3 has 14 amino acids. In DNA, the CDR3 is TGTGCCAGCAGTTCCTACAGTGGTGACTATGGCTACACCTTC. It is translated as CASSSYSGDYGYTF.

The chain combines TRBV28 with TRBJ1-1; a possible D gene is TRBD1 (5 bases). V lost 5 bases and J lost 7, with 17 bases in between. The CDR3 contains 14 residues. Germline V gene lookup returns CDR1 MDHEN and CDR2 SYDVKM. The CDR3 DNA reads as TGTGCCAGCAGTCCCCGGGGCGGCATAAATGAAGCTTTCTTT. This codes for CASSPRGGINEAFF. Together with reference TRBV28 and TRBJ1-1, the CDR3 gives the full variable domain: DVKVTQSSRYLVKRTGEKVFLECVQDMDHENMFWYRQDPGLGLRLIYFSYDVKMKEKGDIPEGYSVSREKKERFSLILESASTNQTSMYLCASSPRGGINEAFFGQGTRLTVV.

This clone has just one count. This chain links TRBV9 with TRBJ2-5; 14 nucleotides align to TRBD2. The germline V gene has CDR1 SGDLS and CDR2 YYNGEE. The CDR3 is made up of 19 amino acids. Losses at the gene ends were 4 bases for V and 4 bases for J; bases not matched to a gene: 15. The CDR3 reads CASSPSATSGGALRETQYF. For the CDR3, the DNA is TGTGCCAGCAGCCCTAGTGCGACTAGCGGGGGGGCCTTACGAGAGACCCAGTACTTC.

The CDR3 nucleotides are TGTGCCATCAGGGGGACAGGAGAGGCAGATACGCAGTATTTT. This sequence encodes CAIRGTGEADTQYF. The rearrangement links TRBV10-3 to TRBJ2-3; 8 bases fit TRBD1. With 6 bases clipped from V and 4 bases from J, the junction kept 6 bases outside the gene matches. The CDR3 totals 14 residues. Germline CDR1 reads ENHRY; CDR2 reads SYGVKD.

This rearrangement joins TRBV28 to TRBJ1-1; D is perhaps TRBD1 (6 bases). V was trimmed by 11 bases and J by 2 bases, leaving 12 bases between them. CDR1 is MDHEN and CDR2 is SYDVKM in the germline V gene. CDR3 length: 12 residues. CDR3 DNA: TGTGCCCTAGGAGGGGGAAACACTGAAGCTTTCTTT. Encoded protein: CALGGGNTEAFF.

This clone was seen only once. J is TRBJ1-5 and V is TRBV28; tentatively, D is TRBD1 (6 bases). V was trimmed by 6 bases and J by 3 bases, leaving 18 bases between them. This CDR3 region has 16 residues. CDR1 is MDHEN and CDR2 is SYDVKM in the germline V gene. In DNA, the CDR3 is TGTGCCAGCAGAACGTCCCGACAGGTGAACAATCAGCCCCAGCATTTT. Translation gives CASRTSRQVNNQPQHF.

This chain uses TRBV30 with TRBJ2-7, with 9 positions matching TRBD1. The CDR3 runs to 15 residues. J was trimmed by 3 bases and V by 3 bases; bases with no gene match: 9. Germline V gives CDR1 GTSNPN, CDR2 SVGIG (reference sequence). CDR3 nucleotide sequence: TGTGCCTGGAGCACCTCGACAGGGGGAGGCTACGAGCAGTACTTC. This codes for CAWSTSTGGGYEQYF.

This chain links TRBV19 with TRBJ1-1; D perhaps matches TRBD1 (6 bases). Trimming removed 5 bases from V and 4 bases from J, with 14 bases in between. Looked up from germline, CDR1 is LNHDA and CDR2 is SQIVND (reference sequence). There are 14 residues in the CDR3. The CDR3 region is CASSSRTGSTEAFF. In DNA form, the CDR3 reads TGTGCCAGTAGTTCGCGAACAGGGAGCACTGAAGCTTTCTTT.

This clone appeared a single time. CDR3 coding DNA: TGCGCCAGCAGCCAAGATGGACCCGACGGGGCCAACGTCCTGACTTTC. As protein: CASSQDGPDGANVLTF. V usage is TRBV4-3 and J usage is TRBJ2-6; the D is unclear. The germline V and J ends were trimmed by 0 bases and 4 bases, with 10 bases remaining between them. Germline-derived CDR1 and CDR2 are LGHNA and YSLEER. The length of the CDR3 is 16 residues.

The chain combines TRBV4-1 with TRBJ2-7; TRBD2 aligns across 10 bases. The CDR3 consists of 16 residues. Germline CDR1 reads MGHRA; CDR2 reads YSYEKL. V lost 1 base and J lost 2; bases outside the gene matches: 5. The CDR3 nucleotides are TGCGCCAGCAGCCAAGCCCTAGCGGGGGTAACCTACGAGCAGTACTTC. It yields the protein CASSQALAGVTYEQYF.

The chain links TRBV6-5 to TRBJ2-3, with 10 bases lining up with TRBD2. Germline lookup yields CDR1 MNHEY and CDR2 SVGAGI. J lost 8 bases, V lost 6 bases, and 8 bases had no gene match. This CDR3 is built from 14 residues. The CDR3: CASRERGGGITQYF. The DNA of the CDR3 is TGTGCCAGCAGAGAGCGGGGGGGAGGAATTACGCAGTATTTT.

The V and J genes are TRBV29-1 and TRBJ2-2, with 7 bases lining up with TRBD1. V was pared by 7 bases and J by 3 bases, with 5 bases of the junction left unmatched. The CDR3 spans 13 residues. The germline gives CDR1 SQVTM, CDR2 ANQGSEA. DNA for the CDR3: TGCAGCGCACAGGGGATGCACACCGGGGAGCTGTTTTTT. Its translation: CSAQGMHTGELFF.

This chain connects TRBV27 to TRBJ2-7, with 8 bases aligning to TRBD1. The CDR3 is 13 residues long. Germline V gene sequence: CDR1 MNHEY, CDR2 SMNVEV (reference sequence). Unmatched junction bases numbered 4, after V lost 6 bases and J lost 3 bases. The CDR3: CASSQDRDYEQYF. In DNA, the CDR3 is TGTGCCAGCAGCCAGGACAGGGACTACGAGCAGTACTTC.

This chain joins TRBV4-3 and TRBJ2-7; D might be TRBD1 (6 bases). Germline values: CDR1 LGHNA, CDR2 YSLEER. This CDR3 has 14 amino acids. The ends were cut back, 5 bases at V and 6 bases at J, with 17 bases in the middle. The CDR3 sequence: CASSSQGYRGEQYF. CDR3 DNA: TGCGCCAGCAGCTCACAGGGTTATCGGGGCGAGCAGTACTTC.

As DNA, the CDR3 is TGTGCCAGCAGGACTAGCGGGGGGGCTGAGACCCAGTACTTC. Protein product: CASRTSGGAETQYF. The V call is TRBV27, the J call TRBJ2-5; TRBD2 matches at 14 bases. Germline assignment: CDR1 MNHEY and CDR2 SMNVEV (reference sequence). The CDR3 is 14 residues long. V shed 6 bases and J 5 bases; nucleotides not matched to a gene: 2.

This clone occurred once. The CDR3 coding sequence is TGTGCCAGCAGTTACGATGGCAGGAATGAAAAACTGTTTTTT. Translated, it gives CASSYDGRNEKLFF. The chain joins TRBV6-6 to TRBJ1-4, with unresolved D. This CDR3 is 14 amino acids long. V was shortened by 2 bases and J by 5 bases, with 9 bases between the two germline ends. CDR1 and CDR2 from the germline V gene are MNHNY and SVGAGI (reference sequence).

This chain connects TRBV30 to TRBJ1-3, with D unresolved. The CDR3 covers 16 residues. Germline CDR1 reads GTSNPN; CDR2 reads SVGIG (reference sequence). V was cut by 1 base and J by 4 bases, with 17 bases left in between. The CDR3 sequence is CAWSDSSSGKGNTIYF. DNA of the CDR3: TGTGCCTGGAGTGATTCTTCGTCGGGGAAAGGAAACACCATATATTTT.

The rearrangement links TRBV25-1 to TRBJ2-3; D uncertain. The germline gives CDR1 MGHDK, CDR2 SYGVNS. The CDR3 contains 14 residues. Trimming left V 5 bases short and J 0 bases short, with 9 bases between. The CDR3 protein is CASSLAASTDTQYF. The CDR3 region has the DNA TGTGCCAGCAGTCTGGCGGCCAGCACAGATACGCAGTATTTT.

The gene calls are TRBV4-3 and TRBJ2-1, with TRBD2 matching 11 bases. V shed 1 base, J shed 3 bases, and the junction held 11 bases outside the gene matches. Germline V CDR1 and CDR2: LGHNA, YSLEER. The CDR3 contains 19 residues. The CDR3 DNA follows: TGCGCCAGCAGCCAAGGCCCCGGATTAGCGGGGGGGAACTACAATGAGCAGTTCTTC. This translates into CASSQGPGLAGGNYNEQFF.

This chain connects TRBV5-1 to TRBJ2-5, with 7 bases identical to TRBD1. The CDR3 spans 16 residues. The trim removed 1 base at V and 5 bases at J, leaving 11 bases unmatched. Germline V gives CDR1 SGHRS, CDR2 YFSETQ. As DNA, the CDR3 is TGCGCCAGCAGCTTGTTGGGTCAGGGGGAGTGGGAGACCCAGTACTTC. It codes for CASSLLGQGEWETQYF.

This rearrangement joins TRBV5-1 to TRBJ2-7, with TRBD2 matching over 7 bases. V shed 4 bases and J 3 bases; nucleotides not matched to a gene: 10. CDR3 length equals 15 residues. Germline loops: CDR1 SGHRS, CDR2 YFSETQ. CDR3: CASSLVGGDLYEQYF. The CDR3 DNA reads as TGCGCCAGCAGCCTCGTGGGAGGGGACCTCTACGAGCAGTACTTC. Looking up the rest from reference TRBV5-1 and TRBJ2-7 gives the full variable domain: KAGVTQTPRYLIKTRGQQVTLSCSPISGHRSVSWYQQTPGQGLQFLFEYFSETQRNKGNFPGRFSGRQFSNSRSEMNVSTLELGDSALYLCASSLVGGDLYEQYFGPGTRLTVT.

The V call is TRBV6-6, the J call TRBJ2-3; TRBD1 aligns across 7 bases. Trimming removed 6 bases from V and 6 bases from J; junction bases left unmatched: 9. CDR3 size: 14 residues. From germline, CDR1 is MNHNY and CDR2 SVGAGI (reference sequence). CDR3 sequence (DNA): TGTGCCAGCAGCCTGGGACAGCTCTATGATACGCAGTATTTT. Translated, it gives CASSLGQLYDTQYF.

The V gene is TRBV4-3, the J gene TRBJ1-1; D gene ambiguous. CDR3 length equals 14 residues. Per the germline V gene, CDR1 is LGHNA and CDR2 is YSLEER. Trimming removed 2 bases from V and 1 base from J, with 8 bases in between. The CDR3 loop is CASSQIGTNTEAFF. CDR3 in DNA: TGCGCCAGCAGCCAAATCGGCACGAACACTGAAGCTTTCTTT.

This clone has a handful of counts. The CDR3 here is CASSLASQSHQPQHF. Written as DNA, the CDR3 is TGTGCCAGCAGCTTAGCGTCACAGTCTCATCAGCCCCAGCATTTT. The chain is built from TRBV7-9 and TRBJ1-5; D is unresolved. The V gene lost 0 bases and the J gene lost 5 bases, with 11 bases spanning the gap. This CDR3 region has 15 residues. Germline V CDR1 and CDR2: SEHNR, FQNEAQ (reference sequence).